This TCR beta chain came from a study of regulatory T cells in long-lasting Graves disease. Building of the TCR beta libraries involved iRepertoire HTBI primers and Arm-PCR of CDR3 regions. TCRdb reanalysed the multiplex PCR reads using MiXCR and keeps one entry per CDR3 protein. The sample includes hundreds of thousands of distinct CDR3 sequences, around an eighth of them seen just once. Documented time point: newly diagnosed GD, antithyroid drugs for less than 3 months. The TCR library was made from RNA that had been extracted from PBMCs in TRIzol. This clonotype has at least ten counts. CDR3 length: 13 amino acids. Trimming took off 8 bases at V and 5 bases at J, with 15 bases between the two ends. Germline V lookup: CDR1 SNHLY, CDR2 FYNNEI. The sample was also linked to a second study, of T cells in Graves' hyperthyroidism and ophthalmopathy. Turning to that study: No ophthalmopathy progression within 18 months constituted stable Graves' hyperthyroidism. Exclusions: uncontrolled infection, other autoimmune disease, pregnancy, lactation. The primer set for the first-round RT-PCR of the TCR CDR3 was HTBI.

The sample in question was peripheral blood mononuclear cells (PBMCs), obtained at new diagnosis, from a patient treated with antithyroid drugs. The rearrangement joins TRBV2 to TRBJ1-2; D may be TRBD1 (5 bases). The source of this sequence is a man between 25 and 39 years old with Graves disease. The CDR3 nucleotides are TGTGCCAGCCATGACAGTTATCTGTATGGCTACACCTTC. Translation: CASHDSYLYGYTF.